The TCR beta chain described here comes from a study of blood T cells in healthy people across ages. J lost 4 bases, V lost 4 bases, and 5 bases had no gene match. The germline CDR1 and CDR2 sequences are LGHDT and YNNKEL (reference sequence). This CDR3 comprises 15 residues. A sample-barcoded 5' primer and a J-beta primer mix were used in a second PCR of roughly 7 to 11 cycles. TCRdb reprocessed the 5' RACE reads with MiXCR, giving one entry per CDR3 protein. The sample lists about 940,000 distinct CDR3 sequences, roughly 48% occurring once. Material: blood. The V call is TRBV3-1, the J call TRBJ1-1; TRBD1 matches 11 bases. This sequence originates from a man younger than 45 in good health. Written as DNA, the CDR3 is TGTGCCAGCAGCCGGTCCGGGACAGGGGGCACTGAAGCTTTCTTT. Translating it yields CASSRSGTGGTEAFF.